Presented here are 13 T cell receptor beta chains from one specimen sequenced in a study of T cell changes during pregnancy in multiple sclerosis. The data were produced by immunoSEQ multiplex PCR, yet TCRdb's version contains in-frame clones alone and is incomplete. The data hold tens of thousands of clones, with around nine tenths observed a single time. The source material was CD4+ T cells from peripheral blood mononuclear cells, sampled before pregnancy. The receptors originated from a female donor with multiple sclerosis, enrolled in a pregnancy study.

CDR3 loop: CASSVDGQRTEAFF. In nucleotides, the CDR3 is TGTGCCAGCAGCGTAGACGGTCAGAGGACTGAAGCTTTCTTT. The chain combines TRBV9 with TRBJ1-1; D uncertain. The V end was cut by 0 bases, the J end by 5 bases, with 11 bases between. Germline V gives CDR1 SGDLS, CDR2 YYNGEE. The CDR3 runs 14 residues.

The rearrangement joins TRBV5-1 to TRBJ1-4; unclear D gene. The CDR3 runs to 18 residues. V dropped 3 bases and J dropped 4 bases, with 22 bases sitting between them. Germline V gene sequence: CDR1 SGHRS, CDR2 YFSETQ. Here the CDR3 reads CASSSTDGAYRGNEKLFF. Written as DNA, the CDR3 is TGCGCCAGCAGCTCCACGGACGGTGCATATCGGGGTAATGAAAAACTGTTTTTT.

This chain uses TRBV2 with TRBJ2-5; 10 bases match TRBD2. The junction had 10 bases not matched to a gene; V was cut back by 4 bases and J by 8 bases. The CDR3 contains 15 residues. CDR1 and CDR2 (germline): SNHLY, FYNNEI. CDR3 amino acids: CASSGELAGLGTQYF. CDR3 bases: TGTGCCAGCAGTGGAGAACTAGCGGGACTCGGCACCCAGTACTTC.

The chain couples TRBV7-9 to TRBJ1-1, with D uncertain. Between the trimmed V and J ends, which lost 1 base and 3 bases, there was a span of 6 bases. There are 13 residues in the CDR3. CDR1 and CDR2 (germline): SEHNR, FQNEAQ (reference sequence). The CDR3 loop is CASSLGGDTEAFF. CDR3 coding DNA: TGTGCCAGCAGCTTAGGGGGAGACACTGAAGCTTTCTTT.

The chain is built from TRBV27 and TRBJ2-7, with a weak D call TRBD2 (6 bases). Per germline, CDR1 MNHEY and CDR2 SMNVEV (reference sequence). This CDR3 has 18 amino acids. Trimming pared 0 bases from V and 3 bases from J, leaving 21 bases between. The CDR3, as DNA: TGTGCCAGCAGTTTATCACCTCGGCGGGGTCAAGATCGCTACGAGCAGTACTTC. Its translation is CASSLSPRRGQDRYEQYF.

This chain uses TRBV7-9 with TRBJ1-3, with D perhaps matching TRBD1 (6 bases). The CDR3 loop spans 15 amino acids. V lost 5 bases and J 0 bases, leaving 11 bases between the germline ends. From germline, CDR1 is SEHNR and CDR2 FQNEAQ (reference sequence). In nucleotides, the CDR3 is TGTGCCAGCAGCCTCTTGACAGGCTCTGGAAACACCATATATTTT. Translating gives CASSLLTGSGNTIYF.

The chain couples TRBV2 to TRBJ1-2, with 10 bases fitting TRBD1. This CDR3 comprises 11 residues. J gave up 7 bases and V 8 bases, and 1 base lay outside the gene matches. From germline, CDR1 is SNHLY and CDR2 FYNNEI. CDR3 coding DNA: TGTGCCAGCGGGACAGGGGTTGGCTACACCTTC. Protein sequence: CASGTGVGYTF.

The CDR3 is CASSPSDRGYEQYF. In DNA, the CDR3 is TGTGCCAGCAGCCCCTCGGACAGGGGCTACGAGCAGTACTTC. The chain uses TRBV9 and TRBJ2-7; TRBD1 matches 9 bases. The trim removed 4 bases at V and 3 bases at J, leaving 5 bases unmatched. The length of the CDR3 is 14 residues. Germline V gene sequence: CDR1 SGDLS, CDR2 YYNGEE. Using reference TRBV9 and TRBJ2-7 for the parts outside the CDR3, the full variable domain is DSGVTQTPKHLITATGQRVTLRCSPRSGDLSVYWYQQSLDQGLQFLIQYYNGEERAKGNILERFSAQQFPDLHSELNLSSLELGDSALYFCASSPSDRGYEQYFGPGTRLTVT.

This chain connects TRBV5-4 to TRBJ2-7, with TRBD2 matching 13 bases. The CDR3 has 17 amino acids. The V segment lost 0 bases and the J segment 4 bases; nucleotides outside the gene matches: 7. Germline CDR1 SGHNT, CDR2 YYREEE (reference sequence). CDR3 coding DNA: TGTGCCAGCAGCTTGGCCACGGGACTAGCGGGGTCTTACGAGCAGTACTTC. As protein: CASSLATGLAGSYEQYF.

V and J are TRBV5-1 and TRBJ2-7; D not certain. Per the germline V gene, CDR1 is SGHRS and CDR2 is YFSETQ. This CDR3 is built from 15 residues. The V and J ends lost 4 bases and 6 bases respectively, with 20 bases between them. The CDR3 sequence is CASSLDEARGVEQYF. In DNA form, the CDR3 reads TGCGCCAGCAGCCTCGATGAAGCGCGAGGAGTCGAGCAGTACTTC.

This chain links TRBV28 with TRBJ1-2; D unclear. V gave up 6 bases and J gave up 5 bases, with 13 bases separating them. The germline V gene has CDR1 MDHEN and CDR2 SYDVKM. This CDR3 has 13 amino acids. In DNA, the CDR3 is TGTGCCAGCAGACGAACAACGGGGTATGGCTACACCTTC. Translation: CASRRTTGYGYTF.

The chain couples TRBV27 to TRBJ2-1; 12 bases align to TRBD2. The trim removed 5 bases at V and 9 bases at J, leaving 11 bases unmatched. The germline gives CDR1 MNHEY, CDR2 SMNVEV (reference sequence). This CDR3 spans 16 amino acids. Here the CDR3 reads CASSRLLAGGPGEQFF. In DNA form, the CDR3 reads TGTGCCAGCAGTCGGCTCCTAGCGGGAGGGCCGGGTGAGCAGTTCTTC.

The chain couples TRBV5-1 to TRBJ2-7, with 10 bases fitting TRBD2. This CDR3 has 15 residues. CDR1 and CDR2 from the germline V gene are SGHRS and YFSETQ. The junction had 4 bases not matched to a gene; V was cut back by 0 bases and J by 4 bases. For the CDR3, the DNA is TGCGCCAGCAGCTTGGAACCAGCGGGAGGGTACGAGCAGTACTTC. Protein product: CASSLEPAGGYEQYF.